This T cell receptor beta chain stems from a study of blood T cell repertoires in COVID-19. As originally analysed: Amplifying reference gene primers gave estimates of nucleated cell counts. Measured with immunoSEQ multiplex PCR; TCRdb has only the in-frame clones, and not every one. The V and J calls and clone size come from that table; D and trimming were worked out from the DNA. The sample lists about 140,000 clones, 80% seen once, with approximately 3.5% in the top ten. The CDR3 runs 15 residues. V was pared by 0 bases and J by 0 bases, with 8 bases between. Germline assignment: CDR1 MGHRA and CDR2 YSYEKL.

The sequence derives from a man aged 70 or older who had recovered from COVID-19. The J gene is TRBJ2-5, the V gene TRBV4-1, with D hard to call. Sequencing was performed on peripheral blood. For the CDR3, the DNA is TGCGCCAGCAGCCAAGAGGCCTGGTACCAAGAGACCCAGTACTTC. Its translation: CASSQEAWYQETQYF.